The clone carrying this T cell receptor beta chain showed up many times. Its antigen is not identified. This sample is drawn from a study of blood T cells in healthy people across ages. General study points: Naive T cell percentage strongly correlated with TCR beta diversity.

Per germline, CDR1 SGHTA and CDR2 FQGNSA. The CDR3 is 14 amino acids. Trimming removed 2 bases at V and 1 base at J, with 8 bases between. It was with a sample-barcoded 5' primer and a J-beta primer mix that a second PCR of roughly 7 to 12 cycles was run. The study obtained at least 2.5 million CDR3-containing paired-end reads from every sample. TCRdb passed the 5' RACE reads through MiXCR, listing each CDR3 protein once. This table holds roughly 790,000 distinct CDR3 sequences, approximately 39% found once. Each sample yielded at least 6.5 million isolated PBMCs. This chain connects TRBV7-2 to TRBJ2-5; D unresolved. The sequence came from a woman aged 60-75 years in good health. Sequenced: blood. CDR3: CASSLSRRQETQYF. CDR3 nucleotides: TGTGCCAGCAGCTTAAGTCGCCGCCAAGAGACCCAGTACTTC.